This is a list of T cell receptor beta chains from one sample in a study of blood T cell repertoires in COVID-19. The assay was immunoSEQ multiplex PCR, and TCRdb's table has in-frame clones only and misses some. The sample contains around 250,000 clones, roughly 87% of which appear only once. Specimen: peripheral blood. These receptor sequences come from a woman aged 40 to 49 who had recovered from COVID-19. Each CDR3 is given with its conserved first and last residue. The D gene is left open where the match is weak. Clone size is stated in some rows and not others, as once, few, many or a class when expanded.

J	V	D	size	CDR3	DNA
TRBJ2-3	TRBV19	TRBD1	NA	CASSIGPGTGPDTQYF	TGTGCCAGTAGTATAGGCCCCGGGACAGGGCCAGATACGCAGTATTTT
TRBJ2-6	TRBV2	NA	NA	CASSVDIKGANVLTF	TGTGCCAGCAGTGTCGACATCAAAGGGGCCAACGTCCTGACTTTC
TRBJ1-1	TRBV20-1	TRBD1	NA	CSASHPGQTNTEAFF	TGCAGTGCTAGTCATCCGGGACAGACGAACACTGAAGCTTTCTTT
TRBJ2-2	TRBV5-1	NA	NA	CASSLDRVRTGELFF	TGCGCCAGCAGCTTGGACAGGGTTCGGACCGGGGAGCTGTTTTTT
TRBJ2-1	TRBV5-1	NA	NA	CASSLGNSGNEQFF	TGCGCCAGCAGCCTGGGGAACTCGGGAAATGAGCAGTTCTTC
TRBJ2-5	TRBV3-1/TRBV3-2	NA	once	CASSQEYSGETQYF	TGTGCCAGCAGCCAAGAGTACAGCGGGGAGACCCAGTACTTC
TRBJ2-3	TRBV2	TRBD2	NA	CAILGTSGPDTSTDTQYF	TGTGCCATATTAGGGACTAGCGGGCCAGACACTAGCACAGATACGCAGTATTTT
TRBJ1-1	TRBV7-8	NA	NA	CASSLLSQATEAFF	TGTGCCAGCAGCTTATTGTCCCAGGCCACTGAAGCTTTCTTT
TRBJ1-1	TRBV5-4	NA	NA	CASSQLGGGLNTEAFF	TGTGCCAGCTCACAGCTAGGAGGAGGCCTAAACACTGAAGCTTTCTTT
TRBJ2-5	TRBV10-3	NA	NA	CAISESKSLQETQYF	TGTGCCATCAGTGAGTCAAAAAGCCTCCAAGAGACCCAGTACTTC
TRBJ2-1	TRBV7-2	NA	NA	CASSLRGRDEQFF	TGTGCCAGCAGCTTACGTGGGAGAGATGAGCAGTTCTTC
TRBJ1-3	TRBV28	NA	NA	CASRGADGSGNTIYF	TGTGCCAGCCGGGGAGCGGACGGCTCTGGAAACACCATATATTTT
TRBJ1-4	TRBV28	TRBD1	NA	CASSSPDRINEKLFF	TGTGCCAGCAGCTCGCCGGACAGGATTAATGAAAAACTGTTTTTT
TRBJ1-1	TRBV25-1	NA	NA	CASSAGSNLNTEAFF	TGTGCCAGCAGTGCAGGGTCTAACTTGAACACTGAAGCTTTCTTT
TRBJ1-2	TRBV30	NA	NA	CAWRLAYGYTF	TGTGCCTGGAGGTTGGCCTATGGCTACACCTTC
TRBJ2-2	TRBV5-6	TRBD1	NA	CASGTGYTGELFF	TGTGCCAGCGGGACAGGGTACACCGGGGAGCTGTTTTTT
TRBJ1-2	TRBV5-1	TRBD1	NA	CASSLGLNLQGANYGYTF	TGCGCCAGCAGCTTGGGTTTAAACCTACAGGGGGCAAACTATGGCTACACCTTC
TRBJ2-1	TRBV25-1	NA	NA	CASRGSEQFF	TGTGCCAGCCGAGGGAGCGAGCAGTTCTTC
TRBJ2-5	TRBV19	TRBD1	NA	CASSITGTGTQETQYF	TGTGCCAGTAGTATTACCGGGACAGGGACCCAAGAGACCCAGTACTTC
TRBJ2-3	TRBV28	NA	NA	CASRLTGSTDTQYF	TGTGCCAGCAGGCTAACAGGGAGCACAGATACGCAGTATTTT
TRBJ1-5	TRBV2	TRBD1	NA	CASRQGVGNQPQHF	TGTGCCAGCAGACAGGGGGTGGGCAATCAGCCCCAGCATTTT
TRBJ2-5	TRBV28	TRBD2	NA	CASTPSGGAHSETQYF	TGTGCCAGCACCCCTAGCGGGGGGGCCCACAGTGAGACCCAGTACTTC
TRBJ2-5	TRBV27	TRBD1	NA	CASRTGGFGETQYF	TGTGCCAGCCGGACAGGGGGTTTTGGAGAGACCCAGTACTTC
TRBJ1-6	TRBV19	NA	NA	CASTLAPPGFNSPLHF	TGTGCCAGTACCCTCGCCCCTCCGGGATTTAATTCACCCCTCCACTTT
TRBJ2-5	TRBV19	NA	NA	CASSIARTAHQETQYF	TGTGCCAGTAGTATCGCGAGGACAGCGCACCAAGAGACCCAGTACTTC
TRBJ2-3	TRBV12-3/TRBV12-4	NA	NA	CASSLSERTQYF	TGTGCCAGCAGTTTGAGTGAAAGAACGCAGTATTTT
TRBJ1-6	TRBV9	NA	NA	CASSPRGQSALHF	TGTGCCAGCAGCCCGAGAGGACAATCAGCCCTCCACTTT
TRBJ1-2	TRBV4-1	NA	NA	CASSQVILDSYGYTF	TGCGCCAGCAGCCAAGTTATTCTGGACTCCTATGGCTACACCTTC
TRBJ2-1	TRBV10-3	NA	few	CAISESHSDEQFF	TGTGCCATCAGTGAGAGCCACTCGGATGAGCAGTTCTTC
TRBJ1-3	TRBV19	NA	once	CASTITGNTGNTIYF	TGTGCCAGTACCATAACAGGGAACACTGGAAACACCATATATTTT
TRBJ2-7	TRBV29-1	NA	NA	CSVEIATTYEQYF	TGCAGCGTTGAAATAGCTACCACCTACGAGCAGTACTTC
TRBJ2-3	TRBV4-2	TRBD2	NA	CASSPSGPDTQYF	TGTGCCAGCAGCCCTAGCGGCCCAGATACGCAGTATTTT
TRBJ1-5	TRBV5-5	NA	NA	CASSLDMGSSNQPQHF	TGTGCCAGCAGCTTGGACATGGGCTCTAGCAATCAGCCCCAGCATTTT
TRBJ2-3	TRBV18	TRBD1	NA	CASLGQASTDTQYF	TGTGCCAGCTTGGGACAGGCTAGCACAGATACGCAGTATTTT
TRBJ2-1	TRBV6-4	NA	few	CASSALAQNEQFF	TGTGCCAGCAGTGCCCTAGCGCAGAATGAGCAGTTCTTC
TRBJ2-5	TRBV7-6	TRBD2	NA	CASSLLGSGQETQYF	TGTGCCAGCAGCTTATTGGGTAGCGGGCAAGAGACCCAGTACTTC
TRBJ1-4	TRBV12-2	NA	NA	CASHQRLATNEKLFF	TGTGCAAGTCACCAGCGACTTGCAACTAATGAAAAACTGTTTTTT
TRBJ1-2	TRBV19	NA	NA	CASSIRRDYGYTF	TGTGCCAGTAGTATCCGGCGGGACTATGGCTACACCTTC
TRBJ1-5	TRBV6-2/TRBV6-3	NA	NA	CASTPGSNQPQHF	TGTGCCAGCACCCCGGGCTCCAATCAGCCCCAGCATTTT
TRBJ2-1	TRBV27	TRBD1	NA	CASSSGQGDNEQFF	TGTGCCAGCAGTTCGGGACAGGGGGACAATGAGCAGTTCTTC
TRBJ2-3	TRBV7-2	NA	NA	CASSAYADTQYF	TGTGCCAGCAGCGCCTACGCAGATACGCAGTATTTT
TRBJ2-1	TRBV7-2	NA	once	CASSPQALSQNEQFF	TGTGCCAGCAGCCCGCAGGCCCTGAGCCAAAATGAGCAGTTCTTC
TRBJ2-1	TRBV10-3	TRBD2	NA	CAIMPGTSGTNEQFF	TGTGCCATCATGCCCGGGACTAGCGGAACCAATGAGCAGTTCTTC
TRBJ2-1	TRBV27	NA	once	CASSSRGTSYNEQFF	TGTGCCAGCAGTTCCAGGGGAACCTCCTACAATGAGCAGTTCTTC
TRBJ2-5	TRBV29-1	NA	NA	CSVEGLGAQTQYF	TGCAGCGTTGAGGGCTTGGGGGCGCAGACCCAGTACTTC